This T cell receptor (beta chain) is from a study of shared clonotypes between healthy human individuals. Across the study: Each donor's CD8 memory used one plate, CD8 naive two, each CD4 subset three.

This clone was seen a single time. The CDR3 runs to 15 residues. The germline V gene encodes CDR1 MNHEY and CDR2 SMNVEV (reference sequence). With 3 bases clipped from V and 1 base from J, the junction kept 2 bases outside the gene matches. Only in-frame clones appear in the TCRdb table, and some are missing; sequencing was by immunoSEQ multiplex PCR. The sample lists almost 750,000 clones, 55% to 80% occurring once. Donation came from healthy HIV-negative adults that had no recent acute infections or vaccinations. The clonotype comes from a woman aged 25 to 39 in good health. This chain uses TRBV27 with TRBJ2-7; 11 bases align to TRBD2. What was sequenced was memory CD4+ T cells sorted from blood. Regarding subset: CD45RA-negative fraction. The DNA for the CDR3 is TGTGCCAGCAGTTTCAGACTAGCGGGATCCTACGAGCAGTACTTC. This encodes CASSFRLAGSYEQYF.